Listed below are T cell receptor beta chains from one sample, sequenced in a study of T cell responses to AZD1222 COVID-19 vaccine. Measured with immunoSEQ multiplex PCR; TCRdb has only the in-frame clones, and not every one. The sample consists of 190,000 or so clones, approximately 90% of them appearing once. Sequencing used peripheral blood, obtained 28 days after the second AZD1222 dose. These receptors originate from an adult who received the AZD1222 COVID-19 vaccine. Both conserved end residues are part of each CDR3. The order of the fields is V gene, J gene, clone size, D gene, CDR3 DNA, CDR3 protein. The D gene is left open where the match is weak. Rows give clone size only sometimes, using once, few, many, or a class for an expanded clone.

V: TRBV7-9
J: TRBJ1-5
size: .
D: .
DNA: TGTGCCAGCGGGGGGGGCGGCAATCAGCCCCAGCATTTT
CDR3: CASGGGGNQPQHF

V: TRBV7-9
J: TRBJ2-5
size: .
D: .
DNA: TGTGCCAGCAGCTCCTACCTATCCCCGGACGGGCAAGAGACCCAGTACTTC
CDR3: CASSSYLSPDGQETQYF

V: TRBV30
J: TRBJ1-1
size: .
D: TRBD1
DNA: TGTGCCTGGAACACCGGACAGGGGGCTGAAGCTTTCTTT
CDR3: CAWNTGQGAEAFF

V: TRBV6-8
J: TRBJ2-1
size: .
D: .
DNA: TGTGCCAGCTCTGGGCGCAATGAGCAGTTCTTC
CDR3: CASSGRNEQFF

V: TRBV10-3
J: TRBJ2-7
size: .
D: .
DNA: TGTGCCATCACCGAAGGGTCAGTGGCCCGTCACGAGCAGTACTTC
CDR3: CAITEGSVARHEQYF

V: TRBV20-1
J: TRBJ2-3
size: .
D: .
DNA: TGCAGTGCTAGTCGCTCCACAGATACGCAGTATTTT
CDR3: CSASRSTDTQYF

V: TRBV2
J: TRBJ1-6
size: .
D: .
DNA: TGTGCCAGCAGTGGGTACGGGAGCTCCTATAATTCACCCCTCCACTTT
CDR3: CASSGYGSSYNSPLHF

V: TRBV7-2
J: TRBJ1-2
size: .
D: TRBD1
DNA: TGTGCCAGCGGCCCCGGGACAGGGGCATATGGCTACACCTTC
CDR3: CASGPGTGAYGYTF

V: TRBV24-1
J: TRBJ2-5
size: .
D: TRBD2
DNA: TGTGCCACCAGTGGTGCTAGCGGGAGGAAAGGGGAGACCCAGTACTTC
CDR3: CATSGASGRKGETQYF

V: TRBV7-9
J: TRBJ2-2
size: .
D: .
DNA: TGTGCCAGCAGCTTAGTCCCTACCGGGGAGCTGTTTTTT
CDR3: CASSLVPTGELFF

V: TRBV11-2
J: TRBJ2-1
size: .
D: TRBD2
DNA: TGTGCCAGCAGCTTAGATCGTGGGTCTAGCGGGTGGAGTGAGCAGTTCTTC
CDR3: CASSLDRGSSGWSEQFF

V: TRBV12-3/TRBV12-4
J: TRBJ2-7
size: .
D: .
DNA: TGTGCCAGCAGGAGGGACACCTACGAGCAGTACTTC
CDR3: CASRRDTYEQYF

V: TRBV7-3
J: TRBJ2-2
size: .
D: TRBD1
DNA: TGTGCCAGCAGCACACAGGGGTTCGGGGAGCTGTTTTTT
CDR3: CASSTQGFGELFF

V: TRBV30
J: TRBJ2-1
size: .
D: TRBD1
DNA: TGTGCCTGGAGTCTTGTACGGGGACAGGGAGGGGAGCAGTTCTTC
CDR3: CAWSLVRGQGGEQFF

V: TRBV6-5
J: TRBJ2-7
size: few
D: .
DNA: TGTGCCAGCAGTTACGGGGACGGGTCCTCCTACGAGCAGTACTTC
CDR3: CASSYGDGSSYEQYF

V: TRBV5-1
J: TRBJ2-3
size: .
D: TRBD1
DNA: TGCGCCAGTAGCCCCCCAGGGGGTAGCACAGATACGCAGTATTTT
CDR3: CASSPPGGSTDTQYF

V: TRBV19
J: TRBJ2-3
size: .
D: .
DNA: TGTGCCAGTAGTATGGCAAATGCAGTAGATACGCAGTATTTT
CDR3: CASSMANAVDTQYF

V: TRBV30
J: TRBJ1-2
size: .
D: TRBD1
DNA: TGTGCCTGGAGTAGAAAACAGGGGGATGGCTACACCTTC
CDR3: CAWSRKQGDGYTF

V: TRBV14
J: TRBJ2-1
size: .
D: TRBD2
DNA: TGTGCCAGCAGTGTGCTAGCGGGAGGCGGTGAGCAGTTCTTC
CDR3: CASSVLAGGGEQFF

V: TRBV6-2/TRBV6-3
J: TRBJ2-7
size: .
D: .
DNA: TGTGCCAGCAGTTACGGGAGCGGCTACGAGCAGTACTTC
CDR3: CASSYGSGYEQYF

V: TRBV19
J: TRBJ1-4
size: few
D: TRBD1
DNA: TGTGCCAGTAGTCCCGGGACAGCCCCAGAAAAACTGTTTTTT
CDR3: CASSPGTAPEKLFF

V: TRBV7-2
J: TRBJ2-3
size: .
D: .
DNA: TGTGCCAGCAGCTCACAGGGGGGGCCAGATACGCAGTATTTT
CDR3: CASSSQGGPDTQYF

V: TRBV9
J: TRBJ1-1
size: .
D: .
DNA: TGTGCCAGCAGCGTAGTTCCCTACACTGAAGCTTTCTTT
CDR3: CASSVVPYTEAFF

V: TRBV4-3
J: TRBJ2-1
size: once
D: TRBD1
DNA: TGCGCCAGCAGCCAAGAGAGGACCGGGACAGGAGGATACAATGAGCAGTTCTTC
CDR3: CASSQERTGTGGYNEQFF

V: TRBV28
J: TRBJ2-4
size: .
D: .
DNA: TGTGCCAGCAGTCTAGGAGGGGCCAAAAACATTCAGTACTTC
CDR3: CASSLGGAKNIQYF

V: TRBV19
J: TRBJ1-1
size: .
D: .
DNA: TGTGCCAGTAGTATAGTTGTTGGTTCTTTTACTGAAGCTTTCTTT
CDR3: CASSIVVGSFTEAFF

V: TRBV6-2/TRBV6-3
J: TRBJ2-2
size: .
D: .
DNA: TGTGCCAGCAGTTACGTCGGAGGAGGCACCGGGGAGCTGTTTTTT
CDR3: CASSYVGGGTGELFF

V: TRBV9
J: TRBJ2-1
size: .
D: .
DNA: TGTGCCAGCAGCGTAGGCGGACGGGGGCCCGGCAATGAGCAGTTCTTC
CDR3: CASSVGGRGPGNEQFF

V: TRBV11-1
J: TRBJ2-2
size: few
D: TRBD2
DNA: TGTGCCAGCAGCTTAGTCCCGGGGGGCACCGGGGAGCTGTTTTTT
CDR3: CASSLVPGGTGELFF

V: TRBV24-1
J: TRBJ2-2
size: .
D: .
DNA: TGTGCCACCGAGGGCGGGGAGCTGTTTTTT
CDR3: CATEGGELFF

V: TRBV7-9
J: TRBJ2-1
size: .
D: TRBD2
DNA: TGTGCCAGCAGCTTAGGGACTAGCGGGAGTATTTTTTCCTACAATGAGCAGTTCTTC
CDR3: CASSLGTSGSIFSYNEQFF

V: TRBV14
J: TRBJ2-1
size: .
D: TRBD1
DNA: TGTGCCAGCAGCCCTAGGACAGGCGCCTACAATGAGCAGTTCTTC
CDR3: CASSPRTGAYNEQFF

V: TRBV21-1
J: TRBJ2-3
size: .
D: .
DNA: TGTGCCAGCAGCAAAGAGGTCCAGGCCGCAGATACGCAGTATTTT
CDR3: CASSKEVQAADTQYF

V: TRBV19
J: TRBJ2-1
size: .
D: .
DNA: TGTGCCAGTAGTATCTCCTTCGATGAGCAGTTCTTC
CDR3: CASSISFDEQFF

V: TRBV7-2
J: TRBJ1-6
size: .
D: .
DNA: TGTGCCAGCAGCTCCGGCGGACAGTTAATCTTCTCACCCCTCCACTTT
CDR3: CASSSGGQLIFSPLHF

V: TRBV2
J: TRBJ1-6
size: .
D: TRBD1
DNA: TGTGCCAGCAGCCGGGACAGGGGAACGAATTCACCCCTCCACTTT
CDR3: CASSRDRGTNSPLHF

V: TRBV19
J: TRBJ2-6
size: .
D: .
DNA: TGTGCCAGTCTCCCCACTTACTCTGGGGCCAACGTCCTGACTTTC
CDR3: CASLPTYSGANVLTF

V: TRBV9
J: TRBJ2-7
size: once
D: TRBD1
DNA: TGTGCCAGCAGCCCTCAGGACAGGGCCTACGAGCAGTACTTC
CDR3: CASSPQDRAYEQYF

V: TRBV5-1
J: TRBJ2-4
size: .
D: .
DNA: TGCGCCAGCCAGGAGACGGCCGGTAAAAACATTCAGTACTTC
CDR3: CASQETAGKNIQYF

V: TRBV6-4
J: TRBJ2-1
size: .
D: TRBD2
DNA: TGTGCCAGCAGTGACTTTAGCGGGAGTAATGAGCAGTTCTTC
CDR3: CASSDFSGSNEQFF

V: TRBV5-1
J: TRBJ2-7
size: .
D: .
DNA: TGCGCCAGCAGCTCAGGTGCCTACAGGGGAGGCGAGCAGTACTTC
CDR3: CASSSGAYRGGEQYF

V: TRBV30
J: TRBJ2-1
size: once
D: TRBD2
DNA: TGTGCCTGGAGTGGGACTAGCGGTTACAATGAGCAGTTCTTC
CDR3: CAWSGTSGYNEQFF

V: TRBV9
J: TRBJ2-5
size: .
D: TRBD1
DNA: TGTGCCAGCAGCGTCGCAGGGGGCGCCTTGGACGGAGAGACCCAGTACTTC
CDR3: CASSVAGGALDGETQYF

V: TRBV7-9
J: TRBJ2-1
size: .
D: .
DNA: TGTGCCAGCAGTCCAAGAAGGGGGGTGGGCCGGGACTTGGCGTTCTTC
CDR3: CASSPRRGVGRDLAFF

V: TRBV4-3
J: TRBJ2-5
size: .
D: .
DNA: TGCGCCAGCAGCCTCCCTGGTCCGCGCCAAGAGACCCAGTACTTC
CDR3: CASSLPGPRQETQYF

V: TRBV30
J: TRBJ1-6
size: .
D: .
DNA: TGTGCCTGGGGGGACTCCCGGAATTCACCCCTCCACTTT
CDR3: CAWGDSRNSPLHF

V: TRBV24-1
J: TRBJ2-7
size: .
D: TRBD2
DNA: TGTGCCACCAGTGACAGACTAGCGCGACCCTACGAGCAGTACTTC
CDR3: CATSDRLARPYEQYF

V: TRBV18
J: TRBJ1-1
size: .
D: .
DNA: TGTGCCAGCTCAAGCCCTAGCAACACTGAAGCTTTCTTT
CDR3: CASSSPSNTEAFF

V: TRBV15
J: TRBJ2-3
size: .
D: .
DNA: TGTGCCACCAGCAGAGGTGGTAGCGGCGTCACAGATACGCAGTATTTT
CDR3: CATSRGGSGVTDTQYF

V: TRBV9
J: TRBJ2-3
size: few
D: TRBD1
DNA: TGTGCCAGCAGCCCTCGGACAGGGGTAACAGATACGCAGTATTTT
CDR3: CASSPRTGVTDTQYF

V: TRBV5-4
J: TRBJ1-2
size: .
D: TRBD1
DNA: TGTGCCACACAGACAGGGGACTATGGCTACACCTTC
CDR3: CATQTGDYGYTF